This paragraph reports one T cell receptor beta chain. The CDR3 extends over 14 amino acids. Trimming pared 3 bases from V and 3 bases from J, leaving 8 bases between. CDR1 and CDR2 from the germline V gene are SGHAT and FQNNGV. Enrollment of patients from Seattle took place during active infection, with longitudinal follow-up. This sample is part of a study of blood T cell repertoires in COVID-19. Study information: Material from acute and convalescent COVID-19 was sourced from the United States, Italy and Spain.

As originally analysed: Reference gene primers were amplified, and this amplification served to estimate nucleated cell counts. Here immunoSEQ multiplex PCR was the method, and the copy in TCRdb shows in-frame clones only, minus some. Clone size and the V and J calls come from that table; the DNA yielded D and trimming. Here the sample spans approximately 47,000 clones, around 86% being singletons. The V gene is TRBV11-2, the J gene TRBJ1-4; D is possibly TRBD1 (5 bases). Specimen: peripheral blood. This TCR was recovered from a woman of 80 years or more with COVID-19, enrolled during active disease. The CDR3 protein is CASSLLGPNEKLFF. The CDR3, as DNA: TGTGCCAGCAGCTTGTTGGGGCCTAATGAAAAACTGTTTTTT.